A selection of T cell receptor beta chains follows, all from one sample in a study of regulatory T cells in long-lasting Graves disease. TCRdb reprocessed the multiplex PCR reads with MiXCR, giving one entry per CDR3 protein. Here the sample spans 420,000 or so distinct CDR3 sequences, about 25% being singletons. Sequenced here: peripheral blood mononuclear cells (PBMCs), sampled when the disease was refractory, from a patient treated with antithyroid drugs. The receptors shown here come from a female donor with Graves disease. Both conserved end residues are part of each CDR3. Fields, in order: J gene, V gene, clone size, D gene, CDR3 DNA, CDR3 protein. The D gene is left open where the match is weak. A clone size is listed for some rows: how often the clone was seen (once, few, many), or a class if it is expanded.

j_call: TRBJ2-7; v_call: TRBV4-1; clone_size: -; d_call: -; cdr3_nt: TGCGCCAGCAGCCAAGAATCAGCGATCAGCTCCTACGAGCAGTACTTC; cdr3_aa: CASSQESAISSYEQYF
j_call: TRBJ2-7; v_call: TRBV4-3; clone_size: -; d_call: -; cdr3_nt: TGCGCCAGCAGCCAAGATCAACGAACCTCCTACGAGCAGTACTTC; cdr3_aa: CASSQDQRTSYEQYF
j_call: TRBJ2-5; v_call: TRBV27; clone_size: many; d_call: TRBD1; cdr3_nt: TGTGCCAGCAGTCCTCGGACAGGGGGCGTTTTACAGGAGACCCAGTACTTC; cdr3_aa: CASSPRTGGVLQETQYF
j_call: TRBJ2-7; v_call: TRBV10-3; clone_size: -; d_call: -; cdr3_nt: TGTGCCATCAGTGAACATGCCGGGACCGAGAGCTCCTACGAGCAGTACTTC; cdr3_aa: CAISEHAGTESSYEQYF
j_call: TRBJ2-1; v_call: TRBV19; clone_size: -; d_call: -; cdr3_nt: TGTGCCAGTAGTTGGGACGGGAGAGATAATGAGCAGTTCTTC; cdr3_aa: CASSWDGRDNEQFF
j_call: TRBJ2-1; v_call: TRBV6-1; clone_size: few; d_call: TRBD1; cdr3_nt: TGTGCCAGCAGGGGACAGGGCGGGGGCAATGAGCAGTTCTTC; cdr3_aa: CASRGQGGGNEQFF
j_call: TRBJ1-1; v_call: TRBV18; clone_size: -; d_call: -; cdr3_nt: TGTGCCAGCTCACCACAAAATTTGGGGGCAGCGAACACTGAAGCTTTCTTT; cdr3_aa: CASSPQNLGAANTEAFF
j_call: TRBJ2-1; v_call: TRBV15; clone_size: few; d_call: -; cdr3_nt: TGTGCCACCAGCAGAGATTTTAATTACAATGAGCAGTTCTTC; cdr3_aa: CATSRDFNYNEQFF
j_call: TRBJ2-5; v_call: TRBV7-2; clone_size: many; d_call: TRBD1; cdr3_nt: TGTGCCAGCAGCTTAGTAACAGGGGGCGACGAGACCCAGTACTTC; cdr3_aa: CASSLVTGGDETQYF
j_call: TRBJ1-3; v_call: TRBV12-3/TRBV12-4; clone_size: -; d_call: TRBD1; cdr3_nt: TGTGCCAGCAGGGAACCACAGGGGTTGGGTGGAAACACCATATATTTT; cdr3_aa: CASREPQGLGGNTIYF
j_call: TRBJ2-3; v_call: TRBV3-1; clone_size: -; d_call: TRBD2; cdr3_nt: TGTGCCAGCAGCCAAGCGGCTAGCGGGAACACAGATACGCAGTATTTT; cdr3_aa: CASSQAASGNTDTQYF
j_call: TRBJ1-2; v_call: TRBV20-1; clone_size: -; d_call: -; cdr3_nt: TGCAGTGCTAGTAGGAGGGGCGCTACCATTAACTATGGCTACACCTTC; cdr3_aa: CSASRRGATINYGYTF
j_call: TRBJ1-2; v_call: TRBV7-2; clone_size: few; d_call: TRBD1; cdr3_nt: TGTGCCAGCAGCCCCCAGGGGGCGGCTGGGGATGGCTACACCTTC; cdr3_aa: CASSPQGAAGDGYTF
j_call: TRBJ2-1; v_call: TRBV7-9; clone_size: -; d_call: -; cdr3_nt: TGTGCCAGCAGGAACAACAATGAGCAGTTCTTC; cdr3_aa: CASRNNNEQFF
j_call: TRBJ2-7; v_call: TRBV6-1; clone_size: -; d_call: -; cdr3_nt: TGTGCCAGCAGTCCCCTAGGTACCTACGAGCAGTACTTC; cdr3_aa: CASSPLGTYEQYF
j_call: TRBJ2-6; v_call: TRBV7-6; clone_size: many; d_call: -; cdr3_nt: TGTGCCAGCAGCTCCCCACTGCGGGGAGGAACTGGGGCCAACGTCCTGACTTTC; cdr3_aa: CASSSPLRGGTGANVLTF
j_call: TRBJ1-1; v_call: TRBV5-1; clone_size: few; d_call: TRBD1; cdr3_nt: TGCGCCAGCAGCCCGGACAGGATCAGAGGTGAAGCTTTCTTT; cdr3_aa: CASSPDRIRGEAFF
j_call: TRBJ2-7; v_call: TRBV5-1; clone_size: once; d_call: TRBD1; cdr3_nt: TGCGCCAGCAGCCCAAGGACAGGGGACCCCTACGAGCAGTACTTC; cdr3_aa: CASSPRTGDPYEQYF
j_call: TRBJ2-6; v_call: TRBV6-1; clone_size: -; d_call: -; cdr3_nt: TGTGCCAGCAGAAGTCCCCTTTCTGGGGCCAACGTCCTGACTTTC; cdr3_aa: CASRSPLSGANVLTF
j_call: TRBJ2-7; v_call: TRBV7-2; clone_size: few; d_call: TRBD2; cdr3_nt: TGTGCCAGCAGTCCTAGGACTAGCGGGAGAGGGGAGCAGTACTTC; cdr3_aa: CASSPRTSGRGEQYF
j_call: TRBJ2-3; v_call: TRBV7-9; clone_size: -; d_call: -; cdr3_nt: TGTGCCAGCAGCTTAGCGACTTCGGGGCGGGATACGCAGTATTTT; cdr3_aa: CASSLATSGRDTQYF
j_call: TRBJ2-1; v_call: TRBV6-1; clone_size: few; d_call: -; cdr3_nt: TGTGCCAGCAGTGTAGCGAGAGGGCCCCCCCAAAATGAGCAGTTCTTC; cdr3_aa: CASSVARGPPQNEQFF
j_call: TRBJ1-3; v_call: TRBV5-1; clone_size: -; d_call: -; cdr3_nt: TGCGCCAGCAGCGTTCCGGGGGACACCATATATTTT; cdr3_aa: CASSVPGDTIYF
j_call: TRBJ2-3; v_call: TRBV5-4; clone_size: -; d_call: -; cdr3_nt: TGTGCCAGCAGCTTGGTTACAGGCCAGGATACGCAGTATTTT; cdr3_aa: CASSLVTGQDTQYF
j_call: TRBJ1-6; v_call: TRBV3-1; clone_size: few; d_call: -; cdr3_nt: TGTGCCAGCAGCCCGAAGACAGTTAATTCACCCCTCCACTTT; cdr3_aa: CASSPKTVNSPLHF
j_call: TRBJ1-5; v_call: TRBV20-1; clone_size: few; d_call: -; cdr3_nt: TGCAGTGCTAGAGATTTTAACGGTGCGGGGGAGCAGCCCCAGCATTTT; cdr3_aa: CSARDFNGAGEQPQHF
j_call: TRBJ2-5; v_call: TRBV30; clone_size: -; d_call: -; cdr3_nt: TGTGCCTGGAAAGGGGGGTTAGGAGAGACCCAGTACTTC; cdr3_aa: CAWKGGLGETQYF
j_call: TRBJ1-4; v_call: TRBV7-2; clone_size: -; d_call: -; cdr3_nt: TGTGCCAGCAGCTTATCCCCCGGAAAACTGTTTTTT; cdr3_aa: CASSLSPGKLFF
j_call: TRBJ1-2; v_call: TRBV18; clone_size: many; d_call: TRBD1; cdr3_nt: TGTGCCAGCCAAACAGGGACAGGGATGTATGGCTACACCTTC; cdr3_aa: CASQTGTGMYGYTF
j_call: TRBJ1-5; v_call: TRBV6-1; clone_size: once; d_call: -; cdr3_nt: TGTGCCAGCAGAACATTAAATCAGCCCCAGCATTTT; cdr3_aa: CASRTLNQPQHF
j_call: TRBJ2-3; v_call: TRBV5-1; clone_size: few; d_call: TRBD2; cdr3_nt: TGCGCCAGCAGCTTGGAGGGGCGACTAGCGGGTATTACAGATACGCAGTATTTT; cdr3_aa: CASSLEGRLAGITDTQYF
j_call: TRBJ2-7; v_call: TRBV6-1; clone_size: many; d_call: -; cdr3_nt: TGTGCCAGCGGTGGGCCAACCTACGAGCAGTACTTC; cdr3_aa: CASGGPTYEQYF
j_call: TRBJ1-1; v_call: TRBV20-1; clone_size: -; d_call: -; cdr3_nt: TGCAGTGCAGTCGGACAGAATCCTGAAGCTTTCTTT; cdr3_aa: CSAVGQNPEAFF
j_call: TRBJ2-1; v_call: TRBV20-1; clone_size: -; d_call: TRBD2; cdr3_nt: TGCAGTGCTAGTGGGCTAGCGGGAGGGCCGAGGGATGAGCAGTTCTTC; cdr3_aa: CSASGLAGGPRDEQFF
j_call: TRBJ2-7; v_call: TRBV5-1; clone_size: few; d_call: -; cdr3_nt: TGCGCCAGCAGCGCGGACGGGTATAACGACGAGCAGTACTTC; cdr3_aa: CASSADGYNDEQYF
j_call: TRBJ2-7; v_call: TRBV7-9; clone_size: -; d_call: TRBD2; cdr3_nt: TGTGCCAGCAGCTTTAGTGGTAGCGGGAGCCGCGAGCAGTACTTC; cdr3_aa: CASSFSGSGSREQYF
j_call: TRBJ1-5; v_call: TRBV20-1; clone_size: many; d_call: -; cdr3_nt: TGCAGTGCTCGGGCGCGTTTATTGGGTCTCAATCAGCCCCAGCATTTT; cdr3_aa: CSARARLLGLNQPQHF
j_call: TRBJ1-1; v_call: TRBV30; clone_size: -; d_call: -; cdr3_nt: TGTGCCTGGAGTGTCCCCGGCTTCCCAGTTTTGTGGACTGAAGCTTTCTTT; cdr3_aa: CAWSVPGFPVLWTEAFF
j_call: TRBJ2-6; v_call: TRBV2; clone_size: many; d_call: -; cdr3_nt: TGTGCCAGCAGTGAGGGGAGATCTGGGGCCAACGTCCTGACTTTC; cdr3_aa: CASSEGRSGANVLTF
j_call: TRBJ1-1; v_call: TRBV12-3/TRBV12-4; clone_size: many; d_call: TRBD1; cdr3_nt: TGTGCCAGCAGTTTAGGACAGGGGGCCAGGAACACTGAAGCTTTCTTT; cdr3_aa: CASSLGQGARNTEAFF
j_call: TRBJ2-1; v_call: TRBV20-1; clone_size: -; d_call: -; cdr3_nt: TGCAGTGCCGAAGCCCGGGATCGCGGGGATGAGCAGTTCTTC; cdr3_aa: CSAEARDRGDEQFF